This T cell receptor (beta chain) was identified in a study of cytomegalovirus exposure and HLA in healthy donors. General study points: Reports state that TCR beta sequences accurately predicted most subjects' HLA-A and HLA-B alleles. Among donors in an Asian-associated ancestry cluster, a later analysis reportedly found fewer N-insertions than the roughly 610-donor mean. Earlier analysis looked at TCR beta V segments, and most were productive about 90% or about 30% of the time.

The CDR3 length is 14 residues. V was trimmed by 2 bases and J by 6 bases, leaving 12 bases between them. The germline gives CDR1 SGHRS, CDR2 YFSETQ. The PCR was carried out with 60 Vbeta primers and 13 Jbeta primers. Sequenced by immunoSEQ multiplex PCR; TCRdb stores in-frame clones only, minus some. The sample yields more than 80,000 clones, roughly four fifths seen once. This clone has just a few counts. Its cognate antigen is unknown. Specimen: PBMCs. This clonotype was obtained from a man between 45 and 60 years old in good health and CMV-seronegative. The V gene is TRBV5-1, the J gene TRBJ1-5; possibly TRBD1 for D (6 bases). The CDR3: CASSLGAGAQPQHF. CDR3 nucleotide sequence: TGCGCCAGCAGCTTAGGGGCAGGGGCTCAGCCCCAGCATTTT.